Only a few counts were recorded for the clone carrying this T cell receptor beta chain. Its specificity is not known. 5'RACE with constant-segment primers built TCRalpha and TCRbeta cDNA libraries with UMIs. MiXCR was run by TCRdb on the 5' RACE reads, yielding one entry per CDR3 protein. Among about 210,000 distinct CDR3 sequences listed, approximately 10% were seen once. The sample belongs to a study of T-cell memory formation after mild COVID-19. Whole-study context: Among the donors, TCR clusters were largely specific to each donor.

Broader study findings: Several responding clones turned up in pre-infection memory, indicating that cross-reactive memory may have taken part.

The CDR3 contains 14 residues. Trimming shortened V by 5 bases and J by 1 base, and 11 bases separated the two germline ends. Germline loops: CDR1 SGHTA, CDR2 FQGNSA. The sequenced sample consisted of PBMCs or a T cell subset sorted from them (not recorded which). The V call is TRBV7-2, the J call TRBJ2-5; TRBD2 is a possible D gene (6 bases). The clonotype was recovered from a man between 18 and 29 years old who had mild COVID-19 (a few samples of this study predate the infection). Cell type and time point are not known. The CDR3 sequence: CASSPGGAQETQYF. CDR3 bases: TGTGCCAGCAGCCCCGGCGGGGCCCAAGAGACCCAGTACTTC.